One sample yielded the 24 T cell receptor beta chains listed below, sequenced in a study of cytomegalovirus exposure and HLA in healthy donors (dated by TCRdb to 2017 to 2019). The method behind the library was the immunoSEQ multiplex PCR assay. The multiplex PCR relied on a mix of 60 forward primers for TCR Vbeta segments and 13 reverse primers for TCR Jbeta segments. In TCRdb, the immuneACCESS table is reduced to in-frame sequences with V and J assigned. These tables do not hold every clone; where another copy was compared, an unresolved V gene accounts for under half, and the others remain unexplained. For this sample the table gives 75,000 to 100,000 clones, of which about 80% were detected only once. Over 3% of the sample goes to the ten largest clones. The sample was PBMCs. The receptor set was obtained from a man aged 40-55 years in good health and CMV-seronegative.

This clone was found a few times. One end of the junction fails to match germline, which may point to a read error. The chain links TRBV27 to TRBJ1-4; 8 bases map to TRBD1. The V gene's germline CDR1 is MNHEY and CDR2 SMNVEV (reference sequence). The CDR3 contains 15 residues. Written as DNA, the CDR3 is TGTGCCAGCAGTTTATTTACAGGGGGAGGTGAAAAACTGCTTTTT. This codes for CASSLFTGGGEKLLF. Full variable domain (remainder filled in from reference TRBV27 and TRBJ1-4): EAQVTQNPRYLITVTGKKLTVTCSQNMNHEYMSWYRQDPGLGLRQIYYSMNVEVTDKGDVPEGYKVSRKEKRNFPLILESPSPNQTSLYFCASSLFTGGGEKLLFGSGTQLSVL.

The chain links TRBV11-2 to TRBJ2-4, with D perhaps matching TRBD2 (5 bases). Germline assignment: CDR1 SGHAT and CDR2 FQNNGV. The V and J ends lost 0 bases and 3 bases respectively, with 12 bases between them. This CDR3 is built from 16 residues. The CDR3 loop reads CASSLDGQTNKNIQYF. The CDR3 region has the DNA TGTGCCAGCAGCTTAGATGGGCAGACTAACAAAAACATTCAGTACTTC.

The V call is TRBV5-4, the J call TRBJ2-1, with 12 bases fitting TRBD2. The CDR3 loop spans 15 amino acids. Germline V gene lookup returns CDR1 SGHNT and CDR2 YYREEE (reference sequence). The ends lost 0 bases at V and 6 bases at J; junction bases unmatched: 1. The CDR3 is CASSLGLAGVNEQFF. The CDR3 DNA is TGTGCCAGCAGCTTGGGACTAGCGGGAGTCAATGAGCAGTTCTTC.

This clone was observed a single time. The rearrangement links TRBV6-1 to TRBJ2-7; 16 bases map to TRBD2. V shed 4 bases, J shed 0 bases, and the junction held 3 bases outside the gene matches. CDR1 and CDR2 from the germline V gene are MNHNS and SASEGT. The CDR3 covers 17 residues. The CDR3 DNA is TGTGCCAGCAGTGGGGGACTAGCGGGGGGGCCCTCCTACGAGCAGTACTTC. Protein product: CASSGGLAGGPSYEQYF.

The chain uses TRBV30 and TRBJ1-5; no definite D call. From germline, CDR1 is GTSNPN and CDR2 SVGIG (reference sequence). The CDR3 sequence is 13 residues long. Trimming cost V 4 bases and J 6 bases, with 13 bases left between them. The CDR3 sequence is CAWNTVFGQPQHF. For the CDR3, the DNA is TGTGCCTGGAATACAGTGTTTGGTCAGCCCCAGCATTTT.

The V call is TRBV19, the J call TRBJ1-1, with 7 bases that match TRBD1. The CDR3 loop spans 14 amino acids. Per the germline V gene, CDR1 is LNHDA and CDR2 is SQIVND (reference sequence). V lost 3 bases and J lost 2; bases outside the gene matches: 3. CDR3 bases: TGTGCCAGTAGTATTGGACAGGTCAACACTGAAGCTTTCTTT. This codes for CASSIGQVNTEAFF.

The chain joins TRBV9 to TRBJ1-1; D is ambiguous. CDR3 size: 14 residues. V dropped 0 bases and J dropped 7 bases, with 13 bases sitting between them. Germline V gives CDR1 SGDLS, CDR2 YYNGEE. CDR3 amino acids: CASSVVSREVEAFF. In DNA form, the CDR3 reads TGTGCCAGCAGCGTAGTCAGCCGGGAAGTTGAAGCTTTCTTT.

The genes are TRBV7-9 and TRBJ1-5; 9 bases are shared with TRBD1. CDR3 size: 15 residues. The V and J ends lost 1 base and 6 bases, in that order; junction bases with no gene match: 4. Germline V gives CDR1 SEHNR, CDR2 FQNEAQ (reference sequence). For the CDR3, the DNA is TGTGCCAGCAGCTTAGGGACAGGGGTTTTTCAGCCCCAGCATTTT. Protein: CASSLGTGVFQPQHF.

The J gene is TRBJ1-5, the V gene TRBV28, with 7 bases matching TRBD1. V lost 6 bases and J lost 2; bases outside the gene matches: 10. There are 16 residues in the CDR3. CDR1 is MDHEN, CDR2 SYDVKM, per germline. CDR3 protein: CASRPAGQGGNQPQHF. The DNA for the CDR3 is TGTGCCAGCAGACCGGCGGGGCAGGGGGGCAATCAGCCCCAGCATTTT.

CDR3 sequence (DNA): TGTGCCACCAGCAGAGGACAGGGGAACAATCAGCCCCAGCATTTT. It encodes CATSRGQGNNQPQHF. This chain connects TRBV15 to TRBJ1-5; 8 bases are a match to TRBD1. CDR3 length: 15 amino acids. Unmatched junction bases numbered 2, after V lost 1 base and J lost 3 bases. CDR1 and CDR2 from the germline V gene are LNHNV and YYDKDF (reference sequence).

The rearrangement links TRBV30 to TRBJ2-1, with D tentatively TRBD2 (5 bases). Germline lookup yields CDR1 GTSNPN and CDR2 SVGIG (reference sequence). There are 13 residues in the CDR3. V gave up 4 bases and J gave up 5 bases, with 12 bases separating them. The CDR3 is CAWTLGRDNEQFF. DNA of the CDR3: TGTGCCTGGACGCTGGGGAGAGACAATGAGCAGTTCTTC.

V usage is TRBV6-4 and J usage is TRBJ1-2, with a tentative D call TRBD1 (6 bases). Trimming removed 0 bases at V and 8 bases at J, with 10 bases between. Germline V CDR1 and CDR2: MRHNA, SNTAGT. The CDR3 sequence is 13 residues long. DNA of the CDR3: TGTGCCAGCAGTGACTCGGACAGTTCGGGCTACACCTTC. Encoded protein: CASSDSDSSGYTF.

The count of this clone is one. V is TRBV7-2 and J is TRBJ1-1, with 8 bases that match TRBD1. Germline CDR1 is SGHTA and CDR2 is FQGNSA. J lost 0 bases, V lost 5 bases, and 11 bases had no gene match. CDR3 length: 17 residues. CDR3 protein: CASSRTRGQPMNTEAFF. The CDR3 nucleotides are TGTGCCAGCAGCCGCACCAGGGGGCAACCCATGAACACTGAAGCTTTCTTT.

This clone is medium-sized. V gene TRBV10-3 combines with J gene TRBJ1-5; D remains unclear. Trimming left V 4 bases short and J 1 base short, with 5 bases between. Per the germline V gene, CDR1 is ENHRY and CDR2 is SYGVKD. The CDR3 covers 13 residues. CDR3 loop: CAISAESNQPQHF. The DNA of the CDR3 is TGTGCCATCAGTGCCGAGAGCAATCAGCCCCAGCATTTT.

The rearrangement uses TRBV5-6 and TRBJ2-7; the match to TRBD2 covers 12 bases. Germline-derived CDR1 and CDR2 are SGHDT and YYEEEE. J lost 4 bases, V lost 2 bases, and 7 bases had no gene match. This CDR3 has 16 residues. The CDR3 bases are TGTGCCAGCAGCTTCTCGAGACTAGCGGGGGCTTACGAGCAGTACTTC. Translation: CASSFSRLAGAYEQYF.

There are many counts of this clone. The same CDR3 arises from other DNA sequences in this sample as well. CDR3 loop: CSTREVAEAFF. CDR3 in DNA: TGCAGCACCCGAGAGGTCGCTGAAGCTTTCTTT. The chain combines TRBV29-1 with TRBJ1-1; D remains unclear. Trimming removed 8 bases at V and 6 bases at J, with 13 bases between. From germline, CDR1 is SQVTM and CDR2 ANQGSEA. This CDR3 has 11 residues. The full variable domain, completed using reference TRBV29-1 and TRBJ1-1, is SAVISQKPSRDICQRGTSLTIQCQVDSQVTMMFWYRQQPGQSLTLIATANQGSEATYESGFVIDKFPISRPNLTFSTLTVSNMSPEDSSIYLCSTREVAEAFFGQGTRLTVV.

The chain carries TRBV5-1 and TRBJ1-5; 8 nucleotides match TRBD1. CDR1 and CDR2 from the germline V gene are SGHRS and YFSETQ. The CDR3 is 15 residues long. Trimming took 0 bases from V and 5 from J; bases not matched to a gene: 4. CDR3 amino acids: CASSLGDRGDQPQHF. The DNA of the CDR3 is TGCGCCAGCAGCTTGGGTGACAGGGGCGATCAGCCCCAGCATTTT.

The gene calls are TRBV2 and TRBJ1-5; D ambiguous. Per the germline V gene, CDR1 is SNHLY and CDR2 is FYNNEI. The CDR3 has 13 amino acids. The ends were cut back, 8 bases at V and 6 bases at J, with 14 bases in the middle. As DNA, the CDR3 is TGTGCCAGCGAGAAAACAGAGATTCAGCCCCAGCATTTT. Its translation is CASEKTEIQPQHF.

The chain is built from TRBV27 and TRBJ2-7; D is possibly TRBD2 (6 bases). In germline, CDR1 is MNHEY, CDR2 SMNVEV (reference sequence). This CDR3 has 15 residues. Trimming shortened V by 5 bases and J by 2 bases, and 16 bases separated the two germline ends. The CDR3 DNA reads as TGTGCCAGCAGTGGGGGGTCCCTACAAACCTACGAGCAGTACTTC. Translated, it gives CASSGGSLQTYEQYF.

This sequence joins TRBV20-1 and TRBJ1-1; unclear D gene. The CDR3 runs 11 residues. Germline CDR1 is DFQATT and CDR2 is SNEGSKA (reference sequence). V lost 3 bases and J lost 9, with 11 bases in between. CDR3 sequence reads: CSARTVRQAFF. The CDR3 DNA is TGCAGTGCTAGGACGGTGAGGCAAGCTTTCTTT.

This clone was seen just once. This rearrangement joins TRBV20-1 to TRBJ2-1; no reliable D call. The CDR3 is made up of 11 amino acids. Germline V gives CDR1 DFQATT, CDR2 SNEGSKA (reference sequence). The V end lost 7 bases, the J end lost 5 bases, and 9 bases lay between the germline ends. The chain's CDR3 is CSEAHHNEQFF. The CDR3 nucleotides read TGCAGTGAAGCCCATCACAATGAGCAGTTCTTC.

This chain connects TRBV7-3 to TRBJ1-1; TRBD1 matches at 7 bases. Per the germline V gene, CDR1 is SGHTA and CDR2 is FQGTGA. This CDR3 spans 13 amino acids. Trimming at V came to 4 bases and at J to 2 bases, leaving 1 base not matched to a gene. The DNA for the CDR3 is TGTGCCAGCAGCTGGGACAGCAACACTGAAGCTTTCTTT. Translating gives CASSWDSNTEAFF.

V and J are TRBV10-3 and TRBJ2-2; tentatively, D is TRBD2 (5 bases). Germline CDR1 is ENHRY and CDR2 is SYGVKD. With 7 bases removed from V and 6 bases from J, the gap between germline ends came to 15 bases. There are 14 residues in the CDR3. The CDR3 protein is CAITGLAGAGELFF. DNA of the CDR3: TGTGCCATCACTGGCCTAGCAGGCGCCGGGGAGCTGTTTTTT.

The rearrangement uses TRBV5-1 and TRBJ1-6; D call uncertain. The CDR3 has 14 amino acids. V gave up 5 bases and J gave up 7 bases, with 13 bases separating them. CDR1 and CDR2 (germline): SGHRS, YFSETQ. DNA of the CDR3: TGCGCCAGCAGTCTCCGGGATGGGAATTCACCCCTCCACTTT. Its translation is CASSLRDGNSPLHF.